Listed below are T cell receptor beta chains from one sample, sequenced in a study of blood T cells in healthy people across ages. TCRdb ran MiXCR on the 5' RACE reads and lists one entry per CDR3 protein. The sample contains hundreds of thousands of distinct CDR3 sequences, around 25% of which appear only once. These data were likewise used in another study, on T cells of mothers and their children.

The sequenced sample was blood. Receptors originate from a boy aged 5-17 years in good health. The CDR3 runs from the conserved cysteine through the conserved F or W. Fields, in order: V gene, clone size, J gene, D gene, CDR3 length, CDR3 protein, CDR3 DNA. A D gene is named only where the DNA matches it firmly. Only some rows state a clone size, as once, few, many or a class for expanded clones.

>TRBV4-1|few|TRBJ1-4|TRBD1|15
CASSPEGQPNEKLFF
TGCGCCAGCAGCCCCGAGGGACAGCCTAATGAAAAACTGTTTTTT
>TRBV25-1|few|TRBJ2-1|-|13
CASSATISNEQFF
TGTGCCAGCAGTGCCACTATAAGCAATGAGCAGTTCTTC
>TRBV7-9|-|TRBJ2-5|-|12
CASSLQERTQYF
TGTGCCAGCAGCTTACAAGAGAGGACCCAGTACTTC
>TRBV29-1|few|TRBJ1-1|-|12
CSALDRDTEAFF
TGCAGCGCTTTGGATAGGGACACTGAAGCTTTCTTT
>TRBV7-2|few|TRBJ2-7|-|13
CASSGVEGGEQYF
TGTGCCAGCAGCGGGGTTGAGGGCGGCGAGCAGTACTTC
>TRBV20-1|few|TRBJ1-1|-|14
CSARGRGGGTEAFF
TGCAGTGCTAGAGGTCGGGGTGGTGGCACTGAAGCTTTCTTT
>TRBV9|-|TRBJ2-7|-|16
CASSESPSITNYEQYF
TGTGCCAGCAGCGAGTCCCCGAGTATAACCAACTACGAGCAGTACTTC
>TRBV20-1|few|TRBJ2-7|-|15
CSARDPGLPSYEQYF
TGCAGTGCTAGAGATCCGGGACTCCCCTCATACGAGCAGTACTTC
>TRBV9|-|TRBJ2-5|-|16
CASSVYPEPSQETQYF
TGTGCCAGCAGCGTATATCCGGAACCCTCCCAAGAGACCCAGTACTTC
>TRBV20-1|-|TRBJ2-3|TRBD2|15
CSASPGTSASDTQYF
TGCAGTGCGAGCCCCGGGACTAGCGCCTCAGATACGCAGTATTTT
>TRBV7-6|-|TRBJ1-2|-|12
CASSPGILGYTF
TGTGCCAGCAGCCCAGGGATACTGGGCTACACCTTC
>TRBV6-5|-|TRBJ2-7|-|15
CASSDGRGSSYEQCF
TGTGCCAGCAGTGACGGACGGGGGAGCTCCTACGAGCAGTGCTTC
>TRBV6-2/TRBV6-3|-|TRBJ2-5|-|15
CASSYLQVDQETQYF
TGTGCCAGCAGTTACTTACAGGTCGACCAAGAGACCCAGTACTTC
>TRBV28|-|TRBJ2-7|TRBD1|14
CASSFTGEFREQYF
TGTGCCAGCAGTTTCACAGGGGAGTTCCGCGAGCAGTACTTC
>TRBV7-8|-|TRBJ2-1|TRBD2|16
CASSLALADNYNEQFF
TGTGCCAGCAGCTTAGCCCTAGCGGATAACTACAATGAGCAGTTCTTC
>TRBV11-3|-|TRBJ1-2|TRBD1|16
CASSLEEGAPENGYTF
TGTGCCAGCAGCTTAGAGGAGGGGGCGCCAGAAAACGGCTACACCTTC
>TRBV13|few|TRBJ2-7|TRBD2|16
CASSLVLAGDPYEQYF
TGTGCCAGCAGCTTAGTGCTAGCGGGAGACCCCTACGAGCAGTACTTC
>TRBV29-1|-|TRBJ2-2|-|13
CSGLGGLSGELFF
TGCAGCGGGCTGGGGGGGCTTTCCGGGGAGCTGTTTTTT
>TRBV6-1|-|TRBJ1-5|TRBD1|15
CASSPGTGGDQPQHF
TGTGCCAGCAGCCCAGGGACAGGGGGAGATCAGCCCCAGCATTTT
>TRBV5-6|-|TRBJ2-7|-|14
CASSFGTSSYEQCF
TGTGCCAGCAGCTTCGGGACGTCTTCCTACGAGCAGTGCTTC
>TRBV4-3|-|TRBJ1-4|-|14
CASAATPEGEKLFF
TGCGCCAGCGCTGCGACTCCCGAAGGTGAAAAACTGTTTTTT
>TRBV28|-|TRBJ2-5|TRBD2|15
CASSWTSGRQGTQYF
TGTGCCAGCAGTTGGACTAGCGGGAGGCAGGGGACCCAGTACTTC
>TRBV10-2|-|TRBJ2-5|TRBD2|17
CVFKVGTSGIVIETQYF
TGCGTTTTCAAGGTCGGGACTAGCGGGATTGTAATTGAGACCCAGTACTTC
>TRBV7-2|-|TRBJ2-3|TRBD2|15
CASGLTSGVTDTQYF
TGTGCCAGCGGACTGACTAGCGGGGTAACAGATACGCAGTATTTT
>TRBV5-4|few|TRBJ1-2|-|14
CASSLMDRHYGYTF
TGTGCCAGCAGCTTGATGGACAGACACTATGGCTACACCTTC
>TRBV11-2|-|TRBJ2-7|TRBD2|16
CASSFSSGSSSYEQYF
TGTGCCAGCAGCTTTTCCAGCGGGAGCAGCTCCTACGAGCAGTACTTC
>TRBV2|few|TRBJ2-3|-|13
CASIMAFGDTQYF
TGTGCCAGCATAATGGCTTTCGGGGATACGCAGTATTTT
>TRBV7-2|few|TRBJ2-1|TRBD2|14
CASSFLAEYNEQFF
TGTGCCAGCAGCTTTCTAGCGGAGTACAATGAGCAGTTCTTC
>TRBV29-1|once|TRBJ2-5|TRBD1|14
CSVVRTGGHETQYF
TGCAGCGTTGTTCGGACAGGGGGCCACGAGACCCAGTACTTC
>TRBV6-1|-|TRBJ2-7|-|16
CASSTFWGSRHYEQYF
TGTGCCAGCAGTACCTTCTGGGGCTCTAGGCACTACGAGCAGTACTTC
>TRBV7-9|once|TRBJ2-5|-|11
CASSPLWTQYF
TGTGCCAGCAGCCCACTCTGGACCCAGTACTTC
>TRBV27|few|TRBJ2-7|-|14
CASSTRTDSYEQYF
TGTGCCAGCAGCACCCGGACGGATTCCTACGAGCAGTACTTC
>TRBV20-1|-|TRBJ1-1|TRBD1|14
CSAREAGGYTEAFF
TGCAGTGCTAGAGAGGCAGGGGGGTACACTGAAGCTTTCTTT
>TRBV6-1|few|TRBJ1-5|TRBD1|13
CASSGDRDQPQHF
TGTGCCAGCAGTGGGGACAGGGATCAGCCCCAGCATTTT
>TRBV20-1|-|TRBJ1-2|-|13
CSANTQGRYGYTF
TGCAGTGCCAATACACAGGGTCGATATGGCTACACCTTC
>TRBV12-3/TRBV12-4|-|TRBJ1-3|-|16
CASSFRQAGSGNTIYF
TGTGCCAGCAGTTTTAGGCAGGCTGGGAGCGGAAACACCATATATTTT
>TRBV5-1|-|TRBJ2-6|TRBD1|19
CASSLVGTGKLSGANVLTF
TGCGCCAGCAGCTTGGTGGGGACAGGAAAACTCTCTGGGGCCAACGTCCTGACTTTC
>TRBV29-1|-|TRBJ2-1|-|14
CSVNPDRNYNEQFF
TGCAGCGTTAATCCCGACCGTAACTACAATGAGCAGTTCTTC
>TRBV6-1|few|TRBJ2-1|TRBD2|17
CASSGSSGLYTDNEQFF
TGTGCCAGCAGCGGTTCTAGCGGGCTCTATACCGACAATGAGCAGTTCTTC
>TRBV10-3|few|TRBJ1-5|TRBD1|16
CAISEALTGRGQPQHF
TGTGCCATCAGTGAGGCTCTGACAGGGCGGGGACAGCCCCAGCATTTT
>TRBV25-1|-|TRBJ2-7|-|12
CASSGTAGEQYF
TGTGCCAGCAGTGGGACAGCAGGCGAGCAGTACTTC
>TRBV18|few|TRBJ2-7|TRBD1|15
CASSAGQGSSYEQYF
TGTGCCAGCTCAGCGGGACAGGGGAGCTCCTACGAGCAGTACTTC